Listed below are T cell receptor beta chains from one sample, sequenced in a study of radiotherapy plus CTLA-4 blockade in lung cancer. Only in-frame clones appear in the TCRdb table, and some are missing; sequencing was by immunoSEQ multiplex PCR. The sample contains approximately 52,000 clones, 75% to 80% of which appear only once. Source: peripheral blood, taken from a patient treated with radiotherapy plus ipilimumab. Source of these receptors: a human donor with non-small cell lung cancer whose response to radiotherapy plus ipilimumab could not be evaluated. Each CDR3 is given with its conserved first and last residue. A D gene is named only where the DNA matches it firmly. Clone size appears in some rows only: once, few, many, or a class for an expanded clone.

d_gene: .; abundance: .; v_gene: TRBV6-5; j_gene: TRBJ2-1; CDR3nt: TGTGCCAGCAGGCAAGGGAGTATTACCTACAATGAGCAGTTCTTC; CDR3aa: CASRQGSITYNEQFF
d_gene: .; abundance: medium-sized; v_gene: TRBV7-9; j_gene: TRBJ1-3; CDR3nt: TGTGCCAGCACCCCCTCTGATGGGGAGGCGGACACCATATATTTT; CDR3aa: CASTPSDGEADTIYF
d_gene: .; abundance: .; v_gene: TRBV2; j_gene: TRBJ2-7; CDR3nt: TGTGCCAGCAGTGTAGGACTGGCCTCCTACGAGCAGTACTTC; CDR3aa: CASSVGLASYEQYF
d_gene: .; abundance: .; v_gene: TRBV19; j_gene: TRBJ2-5; CDR3nt: TGTGCCAGTAGTATTGCCCCTCCCTACGAGACCCAGTACTTC; CDR3aa: CASSIAPPYETQYF
d_gene: TRBD2; abundance: few; v_gene: TRBV7-2; j_gene: TRBJ2-3; CDR3nt: TGTGCCAGCAGCTTAGGTTGGCAGCGGGGGGGTGCAGATACGCAGTATTTT; CDR3aa: CASSLGWQRGGADTQYF
d_gene: TRBD2; abundance: .; v_gene: TRBV18; j_gene: TRBJ2-7; CDR3nt: TGTGCCAGCTCGGAGGGACTAGCGGGAGGGTACGAGCAGTACTTC; CDR3aa: CASSEGLAGGYEQYF
d_gene: .; abundance: .; v_gene: TRBV6-5; j_gene: TRBJ1-5; CDR3nt: TGTGCGGGGGGGGGCAACCTGGACAATCAGCCCCAGCATTTT; CDR3aa: CAGGGNLDNQPQHF
d_gene: TRBD2; abundance: .; v_gene: TRBV5-1; j_gene: TRBJ2-1; CDR3nt: TGCGCCAGCAGCCGGGGAGGACTAGCGGGAGTCGGGTACAATGAGCAGTTCTTC; CDR3aa: CASSRGGLAGVGYNEQFF
d_gene: .; abundance: .; v_gene: TRBV5-4; j_gene: TRBJ2-5; CDR3nt: TGTGCCAGCAGCGGACCGACTAGAAGAGAGACCCAGTACTTC; CDR3aa: CASSGPTRRETQYF
d_gene: TRBD1; abundance: .; v_gene: TRBV6-1; j_gene: TRBJ1-2; CDR3nt: TGTGCCAGCACCCGACAGGGGACTAACTATGGCTACACCTTC; CDR3aa: CASTRQGTNYGYTF
d_gene: TRBD2; abundance: .; v_gene: TRBV19; j_gene: TRBJ2-3; CDR3nt: TGTGCCAGTAGCCTGACTAGCGGGAGGGGGAATACGCAGTATTTT; CDR3aa: CASSLTSGRGNTQYF
d_gene: .; abundance: few; v_gene: TRBV2; j_gene: TRBJ2-7; CDR3nt: TGTGCCAGCAGTGACAGGGGCTACGAGCAGTACTTC; CDR3aa: CASSDRGYEQYF
d_gene: TRBD2; abundance: .; v_gene: TRBV2; j_gene: TRBJ2-5; CDR3nt: TGTGCCAGCAGCGCCGGGAGGACTCAAGAGACCCAGTACTTC; CDR3aa: CASSAGRTQETQYF
d_gene: .; abundance: .; v_gene: TRBV6-4; j_gene: TRBJ2-2; CDR3nt: TGTGCCAGCAGCCAGGGTCCGATGAACACCGGGGAGCTGTTTTTT; CDR3aa: CASSQGPMNTGELFF
d_gene: .; abundance: .; v_gene: TRBV7-2; j_gene: TRBJ2-7; CDR3nt: TGTGCCAGCAGCCCCACCGGTCGCGAGCAGTACTTC; CDR3aa: CASSPTGREQYF
d_gene: .; abundance: .; v_gene: TRBV9; j_gene: TRBJ2-7; CDR3nt: TGTGCCAGCAGCCCCGTGGAGGATACCTACGAGCAGTACTTC; CDR3aa: CASSPVEDTYEQYF
d_gene: .; abundance: once; v_gene: TRBV28; j_gene: TRBJ1-5; CDR3nt: TGTGCCAGCAGTTCGATCCGGGACTCCTTTCAGCCCCAGCATTTT; CDR3aa: CASSSIRDSFQPQHF
d_gene: .; abundance: .; v_gene: TRBV14; j_gene: TRBJ2-5; CDR3nt: TGTGCCAGCAGCCACCGAATGGGGGGGGGCCGAGAGACCCAGTACTTC; CDR3aa: CASSHRMGGGRETQYF
d_gene: .; abundance: .; v_gene: TRBV6-6; j_gene: TRBJ2-4; CDR3nt: TGTGCCAGCAGTTACGGAGCCCTGCAGGGCAAAAACATTCAGTACTTC; CDR3aa: CASSYGALQGKNIQYF
d_gene: .; abundance: .; v_gene: TRBV5-1; j_gene: TRBJ2-2; CDR3nt: TGCGCCAGCAGCTTGGTCTCTTCTAACACCGGGGAGCTGTTTTTT; CDR3aa: CASSLVSSNTGELFF
d_gene: TRBD1; abundance: few; v_gene: TRBV27; j_gene: TRBJ2-7; CDR3nt: TGTGCCAGCAGGACCCTCTTGGGGGACAGCTCCTACGAGCAGTACTTC; CDR3aa: CASRTLLGDSSYEQYF
d_gene: .; abundance: .; v_gene: TRBV6-5; j_gene: TRBJ2-2; CDR3nt: TGTGCCAGCAGTACAGCCAACACCGGGGAGCTGTTTTTT; CDR3aa: CASSTANTGELFF
d_gene: .; abundance: .; v_gene: TRBV7-9; j_gene: TRBJ1-1; CDR3nt: TGTGCCAGCAGCTCTGAAGTCAGGGCCACTGAAGCTTTCTTT; CDR3aa: CASSSEVRATEAFF
d_gene: TRBD1; abundance: .; v_gene: TRBV28; j_gene: TRBJ2-7; CDR3nt: TGTGCCAGCAGGCCGGACAGGGGGTACTACGAGCAGTACTTC; CDR3aa: CASRPDRGYYEQYF
d_gene: TRBD2; abundance: .; v_gene: TRBV9; j_gene: TRBJ2-7; CDR3nt: TGTGCCAGCAGCCTGACTAGCGGGAGAACCTACGAGCAGTACTTC; CDR3aa: CASSLTSGRTYEQYF
d_gene: .; abundance: .; v_gene: TRBV7-7; j_gene: TRBJ2-1; CDR3nt: TGTGCTAGCAGCCCTACGGCAGGGTCGGGCTACAATGAGCAGTTCTTC; CDR3aa: CASSPTAGSGYNEQFF
d_gene: TRBD2; abundance: .; v_gene: TRBV28; j_gene: TRBJ2-1; CDR3nt: TGTGCCAGCAGGGCGGGGACTAGCGGGAGCAATGAGCAGTTCTTC; CDR3aa: CASRAGTSGSNEQFF
d_gene: .; abundance: .; v_gene: TRBV6-1; j_gene: TRBJ1-2; CDR3nt: TGTGCCAGCAGTGAAGCGGTCGTAGTTAACTATGGCTACACCTTC; CDR3aa: CASSEAVVVNYGYTF
d_gene: .; abundance: .; v_gene: TRBV9; j_gene: TRBJ1-5; CDR3nt: TGTGCCAGCAGCGCACGACACCGTGGCAATCAGCCCCAGCATTTT; CDR3aa: CASSARHRGNQPQHF
d_gene: .; abundance: few; v_gene: TRBV7-3; j_gene: TRBJ2-2; CDR3nt: TGTGCCAGCAGCTTAACGTTCAGGACCGGGGAGCTGTTTTTT; CDR3aa: CASSLTFRTGELFF
d_gene: TRBD1; abundance: .; v_gene: TRBV5-1; j_gene: TRBJ2-7; CDR3nt: TGCGCCAGCAGCTTGGCCGTAGGACAGGGCTACGAGCAGTACTTC; CDR3aa: CASSLAVGQGYEQYF
d_gene: .; abundance: once; v_gene: TRBV2; j_gene: TRBJ1-5; CDR3nt: TGTGCCAGCAGTGAAGCGCAACGGTCAAATCAGCCCCAGCATTTT; CDR3aa: CASSEAQRSNQPQHF
d_gene: TRBD1; abundance: .; v_gene: TRBV7-3; j_gene: TRBJ2-2; CDR3nt: TGTGCCAGCAGCTCCCGGACAGGGGGGGACACCGGGGAGCTGTTTTTT; CDR3aa: CASSSRTGGDTGELFF
d_gene: TRBD2; abundance: few; v_gene: TRBV2; j_gene: TRBJ2-2; CDR3nt: TGTGCCAGCAGTGTCCCTAGCGGGAGGGCCGGGGAGCTGTTTTTT; CDR3aa: CASSVPSGRAGELFF
d_gene: .; abundance: .; v_gene: TRBV5-1; j_gene: TRBJ1-2; CDR3nt: TGCGCCAGCAGCTTGCTTCCAGGGCAAGCTAACTATGGCTACACCTTC; CDR3aa: CASSLLPGQANYGYTF
d_gene: TRBD1; abundance: .; v_gene: TRBV6-1; j_gene: TRBJ2-7; CDR3nt: TGTGCCAGCAGTGAACCCGGGACAGGGAGCTACGAGCAGTACTTC; CDR3aa: CASSEPGTGSYEQYF
d_gene: .; abundance: .; v_gene: TRBV2; j_gene: TRBJ2-7; CDR3nt: TGTGCCAGCAGCTTTAGCTCCTACGAGCAGTACTTC; CDR3aa: CASSFSSYEQYF